What follows are 29 T cell receptor beta chains derived from one specimen sequenced in a study of T cell responses to AZD1222 COVID-19 vaccine. TCRdb's copy holds only in-frame clones and misses some; the assay was immunoSEQ multiplex PCR. Of tens of thousands of clones listed, 75% to 95% are singletons. Here the sequenced sample was peripheral blood, taken on day 0 of MenACWY control vaccination. These receptors were obtained from an adult in good health.

The table lists this clone with a count of one. The chain combines TRBV28 with TRBJ2-7, with 9 bases aligning to TRBD2. Germline lookup yields CDR1 MDHEN and CDR2 SYDVKM. V shed 4 bases and J 4 bases; nucleotides not matched to a gene: 11. CDR3 length: 16 amino acids. The CDR3 nucleotides are TGTGCCAGCAGTTCTTCCCGGCTAGCGGGGCTGTACGAGCAGTACTTC. It codes for CASSSSRLAGLYEQYF.

CDR3 in amino acids: CASSKNRAWSEKLFF. CDR3 sequence (DNA): TGTGCCAGCAGCAAAAACAGGGCATGGAGTGAAAAACTGTTTTTT. The V and J genes are TRBV21-1 and TRBJ1-4; TRBD1 was called by the table and not checked on the DNA. TRBV21-1 is labeled a pseudogene. The CDR3 extends over 15 amino acids.

The chain has TRBV5-6 and TRBJ1-1; 9 bases map to TRBD1. Per the germline V gene, CDR1 is SGHDT and CDR2 is YYEEEE. J lost 3 bases, V lost 0 bases, and 3 bases had no gene match. The CDR3 consists of 15 residues. The CDR3 loop reads CASSLGTGVYTEAFF. CDR3 coding DNA: TGTGCCAGCAGCTTGGGGACAGGGGTTTACACTGAAGCTTTCTTT. Variable domain in full (rest from reference TRBV5-6 and TRBJ1-1): DAGVTQSPTHLIKTRGQQVTLRCSPKSGHDTVSWYQQALGQGPQFIFQYYEEEERQRGNFPDRFSGHQFPNYSSELNVNALLLGDSALYLCASSLGTGVYTEAFFGQGTRLTVV.

This clone appeared a single time. V gene TRBV5-4 combines with J gene TRBJ1-1; 9 positions match TRBD1. J gave up 0 bases and V 0 bases, and 12 bases lay outside the gene matches. The CDR3 extends over 19 amino acids. Germline CDR1 and CDR2: SGHNT and YYREEE (reference sequence). The CDR3 nucleotides read TGTGCCAGCAGCTTGGCGGACAGGGGACTCCCTGAACTGAACACTGAAGCTTTCTTT. Its translation is CASSLADRGLPELNTEAFF.

The rearrangement joins TRBV28 to TRBJ2-3; 14 bases line up with TRBD2. The CDR3 has 17 residues. J was trimmed by 1 base and V by 4 bases; bases with no gene match: 4. Germline-derived CDR1 and CDR2 are MDHEN and SYDVKM. In nucleotides, the CDR3 is TGTGCCAGCAGTTCAGGGACTAGCGGGAGTCGCACAGATACGCAGTATTTT. It yields the protein CASSSGTSGSRTDTQYF.

The V and J genes are TRBV28 and TRBJ2-1, with unresolved D. The CDR3 spans 17 residues. V was shortened by 6 bases and J by 4 bases, with 22 bases between the two germline ends. The germline CDR1 and CDR2 sequences are MDHEN and SYDVKM. The CDR3: CASSQEIGRLIYNEQFF. The CDR3 nucleotides read TGTGCCAGCAGCCAAGAAATTGGACGCCTGATTTACAATGAGCAGTTCTTC.

This sequence joins TRBV12-3 or TRBV12-4 and TRBJ2-1; D not certain. V was shortened by 4 bases and J by 5 bases, with 9 bases between the two germline ends. The CDR3 spans 13 residues. For the CDR3, the DNA is TGTGCCAGCAGTTGGGTCAGTCACAATGAGCAGTTCTTC. Protein: CASSWVSHNEQFF.

This chain connects TRBV7-9 to TRBJ2-1; 8 bases are shared with TRBD1. This CDR3 has 15 amino acids. Germline V gene sequence: CDR1 SEHNR, CDR2 FQNEAQ (reference sequence). V lost 3 bases to trimming and J lost 7 bases; unmatched junction nucleotides: 8. CDR3 bases: TGTGCCAGCAGCTTTCGGACAGGGATGGGGAATGAGCAGTTCTTC. This gives the protein CASSFRTGMGNEQFF.

The genes are TRBV6-2 or TRBV6-3 and TRBJ2-7; possible D gene TRBD2, 5 bases. The CDR3 sequence is 17 residues long. With 0 bases removed from V and 5 bases from J, the gap between germline ends came to 20 bases. CDR1 and CDR2 from the germline V gene are MNHEY and SVGEGT. The CDR3: CASSYSLGSRGRDEQYF. CDR3 sequence (DNA): TGTGCCAGCAGTTACTCTCTCGGGTCCCGGGGTCGCGACGAGCAGTACTTC.

CDR3 protein: CASAGRENQPQHF. DNA of the CDR3: TGTGCCAGCGCGGGGCGGGAGAATCAGCCCCAGCATTTT. The V call is TRBV27, the J call TRBJ1-5; tentative D call: TRBD1 (5 bases). The CDR3 is 13 residues long. Germline CDR1 reads MNHEY; CDR2 reads SMNVEV (reference sequence). The V end lost 8 bases, the J end lost 4 bases, and 12 bases lay between the germline ends.

The chain uses TRBV12-3 or TRBV12-4 and TRBJ1-1; the D gene is possibly TRBD1 (5 bases). V was cut by 5 bases and J by 9 bases, with 13 bases left in between. The CDR3 has 12 residues. The CDR3 here is CASSTTGGQAFF. The CDR3 DNA sequence: TGTGCCAGCAGTACAACAGGAGGACAAGCTTTCTTT.

The rearrangement joins TRBV28 to TRBJ2-1; D unclear. Deletions cut 7 bases from V and 7 bases from J, with 14 bases between. The CDR3 is made up of 13 amino acids. Germline lookup yields CDR1 MDHEN and CDR2 SYDVKM. The CDR3 DNA follows: TGTGCCAGCAAGGAAAGATTTCTGAATGAGCAGTTCTTC. This sequence encodes CASKERFLNEQFF.

The rearrangement joins TRBV2 to TRBJ2-2; maybe TRBD2 (5 bases). The CDR3 contains 14 residues. The V gene lost 6 bases and the J gene lost 7 bases, with 15 bases spanning the gap. CDR1 SNHLY and CDR2 FYNNEI come from the germline V gene. The CDR3 nucleotides read TGTGCCAGCAGGGAAAGTGTAGAGGGCGGGGAGCTGTTTTTT. As protein: CASRESVEGGELFF.

The chain carries TRBV10-3 and TRBJ2-2; the D is unclear. CDR3 length: 14 residues. The V end was cut by 4 bases, the J end by 3 bases, with 9 bases between. CDR1 is ENHRY, CDR2 SYGVKD, per germline. Here the CDR3 reads CAISARPDTGELFF. Written as DNA, the CDR3 is TGTGCCATCAGTGCCCGACCTGACACCGGGGAGCTGTTTTTT.

The chain recombines TRBV7-2 with TRBJ2-7, with D maybe TRBD2 (5 bases). Germline loops: CDR1 SGHTA, CDR2 FQGNSA. The CDR3 covers 12 residues. Trimming stripped 5 bases from V and 4 bases from J, with 9 bases between. The CDR3 protein is CASSPGLYEQYF. The CDR3 region has the DNA TGTGCCAGCAGCCCCGGACTGTACGAGCAGTACTTC.

This clone was seen a single time. The chain combines TRBV5-4 with TRBJ2-1; TRBD2 is a possible D gene (5 bases). Between the trimmed V and J ends, which lost 4 bases and 9 bases, there was a span of 20 bases. This CDR3 is built from 15 residues. Germline loops: CDR1 SGHNT, CDR2 YYREEE (reference sequence). CDR3 DNA: TGTGCCAGCAGCCCAGTTGGACTGGGAGATGTTGAGCAGTTCTTC. Encoded protein: CASSPVGLGDVEQFF.

The chain employs TRBV24-1 and TRBJ2-5, with a possible D match to TRBD1 (8 bases). V was clipped by 3 bases and J by 2 bases, with 12 bases between them. CDR3 length: 15 residues. Per the germline V gene, CDR1 is KGHDR and CDR2 is SFDVKD. The CDR3 spells CATSDAQGGQETQYF. CDR3 DNA sequence: TGTGCCACCAGTGATGCACAGGGGGGGCAAGAGACCCAGTACTTC.

The rearrangement uses TRBV4-1 and TRBJ2-1; 10 bases are a match to TRBD2. V lost 0 bases, J lost 4 bases, and 6 bases stayed unmatched. The CDR3 length is 17 residues. CDR1 and CDR2 (germline): MGHRA, YSYEKL. CDR3 sequence reads: CASSQEVASGSYNEQFF. The DNA for the CDR3 is TGCGCCAGCAGCCAAGAAGTGGCTAGCGGGAGTTACAATGAGCAGTTCTTC.

The chain has TRBV28 and TRBJ2-2; 8 bases match TRBD1. Germline V lookup: CDR1 MDHEN, CDR2 SYDVKM. The CDR3 is made up of 15 amino acids. With 5 bases clipped from V and 7 bases from J, the junction kept 9 bases outside the gene matches. The CDR3 reads CASSLTGARGGELFF. CDR3 nucleotide sequence: TGTGCCAGCAGTCTGACAGGGGCCCGGGGCGGGGAGCTGTTTTTT.

The rearrangement uses TRBV9 and TRBJ2-5; D may be TRBD1 or TRBD2 (5 bases each). CDR1 is SGDLS and CDR2 is YYNGEE in the germline V gene. V lost 4 bases and J lost 3, with 16 bases in between. CDR3 size: 15 residues. CDR3 DNA sequence: TGTGCCAGCAGCCTGATCGGGGCTCGAAAAGAGACCCAGTACTTC. Translating gives CASSLIGARKETQYF.

The chain uses TRBV21-1 and TRBJ2-4; the table's D call, TRBD2, has no DNA check behind it. TRBV21-1 is assigned pseudogene status. This CDR3 has 13 amino acids. The CDR3 is CARGGRVKNIQYF. DNA of the CDR3: TGTGCCCGGGGCGGGAGGGTCAAAAACATTCAGTACTTC.

The chain employs TRBV6-6 and TRBJ2-2; tentatively, D is TRBD1 (5 bases). CDR3 length equals 12 residues. The germline CDR1 and CDR2 sequences are MNHNY and SVGAGI (reference sequence). V shed 4 bases and J shed 8 bases, with 8 bases lying between them. CDR3 sequence: CASSSAGGELFF. CDR3 DNA: TGTGCCAGCAGTTCAGCAGGGGGGGAGCTGTTTTTT.

The CDR3: CASSPPANEQFF. CDR3 nucleotides: TGTGCCAGCAGTCCGCCGGCCAATGAGCAGTTCTTC. The chain couples TRBV6-4 to TRBJ2-1; D gene uncertain. The V and J ends lost 5 bases and 6 bases respectively, with 8 bases between them. This CDR3 spans 12 amino acids. CDR1 MRHNA and CDR2 SNTAGT come from the germline V gene.

The rearrangement links TRBV7-9 to TRBJ2-3; D may be TRBD1 or TRBD2 (5 bases each). Trimming removed 5 bases at V and 7 bases at J, with 25 bases between. Germline V gives CDR1 SEHNR, CDR2 FQNEAQ (reference sequence). There are 17 residues in the CDR3. This CDR3 reads CASSLPEGPGRGNTQYF. The CDR3 DNA reads TGTGCCAGCAGCCTACCCGAGGGACCAGGCCGGGGAAATACGCAGTATTTT. Full variable domain (missing parts from reference TRBV7-9 and TRBJ2-3): DTGVSQNPRHKITKRGQNVTFRCDPISEHNRLYWYRQTLGQGPEFLTYFQNEAQLEKSRLLSDRFSAERPKGSFSTLEIQRTEQGDSAMYLCASSLPEGPGRGNTQYFGPGTRLTVL.

This chain uses TRBV29-1 with TRBJ1-1, with D maybe TRBD1 (5 bases). The germline V gene encodes CDR1 SQVTM and CDR2 ANQGSEA. The ends were cut back, 8 bases at V and 5 bases at J, with 15 bases in the middle. This CDR3 region has 12 residues. The CDR3 nucleotides read TGCAGCCCTTACCAGGGATTTACTGAAGCTTTCTTT. Residues: CSPYQGFTEAFF. Complete variable domain (other parts from reference TRBV29-1 and TRBJ1-1): SAVISQKPSRDICQRGTSLTIQCQVDSQVTMMFWYRQQPGQSLTLIATANQGSEATYESGFVIDKFPISRPNLTFSTLTVSNMSPEDSSIYLCSPYQGFTEAFFGQGTRLTVV.

This clone was counted a few times. The chain has TRBV14 and TRBJ1-6; D perhaps matches TRBD1 (5 bases). The V gene lost 1 base and the J gene lost 7 bases, with 11 bases spanning the gap. Germline V lookup: CDR1 SGHDN, CDR2 FVKESK. This CDR3 is built from 15 residues. CDR3 DNA: TGTGCCAGCAGCCAAGTTTGGGGCCCCAATTCACCCCTCCACTTT. This gives the protein CASSQVWGPNSPLHF.

The CDR3 DNA is TGTGCCAGCAGTTTACCGGGACCAAATGAGCAGTTCTTC. Translation: CASSLPGPNEQFF. This rearrangement joins TRBV6-6 to TRBJ2-1, with D perhaps assigned TRBD1 or TRBD2 (5 bases each). V was clipped by 4 bases and J by 7 bases, with 11 bases between them. Per the germline V gene, CDR1 is MNHNY and CDR2 is SVGAGI (reference sequence). This CDR3 has 13 residues.

CDR3 loop: CASSLFSSGSIGELFF. For the CDR3, the DNA is TGTGCCAGCAGCTTGTTTTCTAGCGGGAGTATAGGGGAGCTGTTTTTT. The V call is TRBV5-6, the J call TRBJ2-2; 10 nucleotides align to TRBD2. V lost 1 base and J lost 8; bases outside the gene matches: 8. The CDR3 covers 16 residues. Germline CDR1 SGHDT, CDR2 YYEEEE.

The chain is built from TRBV28 and TRBJ2-7; the D gene is possibly TRBD1 (6 bases). The CDR3 has 13 amino acids. In germline, CDR1 is MDHEN, CDR2 SYDVKM. Trimming shortened V by 10 bases and J by 0 bases, and 13 bases separated the two germline ends. DNA for the CDR3: TGTGCCACTCGACAGGTGATCTCCTACGAGCAGTACTTC. Amino acid sequence: CATRQVISYEQYF.